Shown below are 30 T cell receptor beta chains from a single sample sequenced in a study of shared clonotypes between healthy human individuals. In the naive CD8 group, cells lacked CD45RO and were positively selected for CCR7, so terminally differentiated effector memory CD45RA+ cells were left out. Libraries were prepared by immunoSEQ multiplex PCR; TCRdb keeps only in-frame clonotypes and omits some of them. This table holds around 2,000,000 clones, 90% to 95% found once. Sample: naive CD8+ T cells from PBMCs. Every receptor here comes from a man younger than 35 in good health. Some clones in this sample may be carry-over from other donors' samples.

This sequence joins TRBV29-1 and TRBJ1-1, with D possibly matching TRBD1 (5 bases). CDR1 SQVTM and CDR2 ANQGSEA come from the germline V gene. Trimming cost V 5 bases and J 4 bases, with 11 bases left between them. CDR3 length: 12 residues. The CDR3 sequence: CSVSTGATEAFF. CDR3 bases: TGCAGCGTTTCTACAGGCGCCACTGAAGCTTTCTTT.

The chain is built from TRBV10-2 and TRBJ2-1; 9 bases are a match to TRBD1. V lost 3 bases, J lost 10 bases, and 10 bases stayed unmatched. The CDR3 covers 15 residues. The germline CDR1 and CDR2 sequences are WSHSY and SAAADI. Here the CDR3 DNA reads TGCGCCAGCAGTGACCCGGGACAGGGTTCTGTGGAGCAGTTCTTC. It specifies CASSDPGQGSVEQFF.

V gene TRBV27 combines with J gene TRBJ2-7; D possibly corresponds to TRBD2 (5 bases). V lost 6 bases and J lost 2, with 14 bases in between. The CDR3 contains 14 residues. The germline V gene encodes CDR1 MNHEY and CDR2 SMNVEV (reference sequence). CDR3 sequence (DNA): TGTGCCAGCAGGTCGGGATCTAAAACCTACGAGCAGTACTTC. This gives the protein CASRSGSKTYEQYF.

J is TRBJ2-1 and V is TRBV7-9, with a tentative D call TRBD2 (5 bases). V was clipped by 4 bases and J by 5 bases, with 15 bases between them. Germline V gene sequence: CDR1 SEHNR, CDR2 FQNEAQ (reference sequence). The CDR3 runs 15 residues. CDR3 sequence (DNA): TGTGCCAGCAGCTCCCTAACTGGGGAGAACAATGAGCAGTTCTTC. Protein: CASSSLTGENNEQFF.

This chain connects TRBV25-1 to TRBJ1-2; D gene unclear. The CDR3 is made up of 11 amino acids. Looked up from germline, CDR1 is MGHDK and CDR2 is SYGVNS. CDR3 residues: CAAKEGYGYTF. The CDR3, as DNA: TGTGCAGCAAAAGAGGGCTATGGCTACACCTTC.

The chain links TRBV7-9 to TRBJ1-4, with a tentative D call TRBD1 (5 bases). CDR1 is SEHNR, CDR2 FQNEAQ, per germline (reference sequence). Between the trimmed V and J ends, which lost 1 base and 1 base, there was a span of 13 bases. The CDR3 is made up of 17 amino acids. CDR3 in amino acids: CASSLGGLTGTNEKLFF. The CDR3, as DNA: TGTGCCAGCAGCTTAGGGGGCCTAACGGGAACTAATGAAAAACTGTTTTTT. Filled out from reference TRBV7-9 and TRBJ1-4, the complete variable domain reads DTGVSQNPRHKITKRGQNVTFRCDPISEHNRLYWYRQTLGQGPEFLTYFQNEAQLEKSRLLSDRFSAERPKGSFSTLEIQRTEQGDSAMYLCASSLGGLTGTNEKLFFGSGTQLSVL.

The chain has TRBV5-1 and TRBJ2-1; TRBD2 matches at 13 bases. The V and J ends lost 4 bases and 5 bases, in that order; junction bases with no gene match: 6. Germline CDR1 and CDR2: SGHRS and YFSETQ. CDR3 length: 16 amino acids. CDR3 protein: CASSPGLAGSHNEQFF. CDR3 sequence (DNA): TGCGCCAGCAGCCCGGGACTAGCGGGATCCCACAATGAGCAGTTCTTC.

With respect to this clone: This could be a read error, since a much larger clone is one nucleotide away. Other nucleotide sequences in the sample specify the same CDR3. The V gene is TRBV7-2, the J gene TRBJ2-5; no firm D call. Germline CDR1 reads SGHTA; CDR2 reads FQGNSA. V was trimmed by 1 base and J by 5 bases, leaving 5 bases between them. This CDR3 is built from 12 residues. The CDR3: CASSLGRETQYF. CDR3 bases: TGTGCCAGCAGCTTAGGCCGGGAGACCCAGTACTTC.

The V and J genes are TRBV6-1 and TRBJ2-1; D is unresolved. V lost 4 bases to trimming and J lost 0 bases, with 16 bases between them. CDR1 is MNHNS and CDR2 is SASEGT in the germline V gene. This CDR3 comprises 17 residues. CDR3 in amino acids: CASSAMHPRSSYNEQFF. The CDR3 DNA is TGTGCCAGCAGTGCCATGCACCCCAGATCCTCCTACAATGAGCAGTTCTTC.

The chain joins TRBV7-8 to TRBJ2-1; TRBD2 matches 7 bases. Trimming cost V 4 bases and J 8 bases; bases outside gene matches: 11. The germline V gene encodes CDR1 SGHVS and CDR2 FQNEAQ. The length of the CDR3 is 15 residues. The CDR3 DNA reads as TGTGCCAGCAGCTCCCCGTCAGGACTAGGCCATGAGCAGTTCTTC. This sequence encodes CASSSPSGLGHEQFF.

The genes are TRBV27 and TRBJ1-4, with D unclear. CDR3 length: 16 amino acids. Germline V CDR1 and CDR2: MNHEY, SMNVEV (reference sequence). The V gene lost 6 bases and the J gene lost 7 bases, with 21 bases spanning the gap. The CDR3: CASSRIGSRPVEKLFF. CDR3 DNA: TGTGCCAGCAGCCGAATCGGATCCCGCCCGGTTGAAAAACTGTTTTTT.

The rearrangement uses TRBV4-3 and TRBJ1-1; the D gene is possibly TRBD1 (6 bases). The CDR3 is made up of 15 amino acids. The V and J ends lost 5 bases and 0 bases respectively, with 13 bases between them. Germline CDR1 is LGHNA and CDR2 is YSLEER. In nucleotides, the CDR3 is TGCGCCAGCAGCGCGGACAGAGCCTTGAACACTGAAGCTTTCTTT. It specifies CASSADRALNTEAFF.

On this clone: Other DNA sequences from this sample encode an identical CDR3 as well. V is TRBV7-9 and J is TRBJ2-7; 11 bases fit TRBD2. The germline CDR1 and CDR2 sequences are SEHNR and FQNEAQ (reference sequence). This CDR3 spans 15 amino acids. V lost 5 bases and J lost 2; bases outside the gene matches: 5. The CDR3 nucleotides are TGTGCCAGCAGCCCACCACTAGCGGGAGCCTACGAGCAGTACTTC. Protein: CASSPPLAGAYEQYF. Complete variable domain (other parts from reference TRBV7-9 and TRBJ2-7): DTGVSQNPRHKITKRGQNVTFRCDPISEHNRLYWYRQTLGQGPEFLTYFQNEAQLEKSRLLSDRFSAERPKGSFSTLEIQRTEQGDSAMYLCASSPPLAGAYEQYFGPGTRLTVT.

The CDR3 spells CASSHGRYNEQFF. The CDR3 DNA follows: TGTGCCAGCAGCCACGGACGATACAATGAGCAGTTCTTC. This sequence joins TRBV27 and TRBJ2-1, with D unresolved. The CDR3 consists of 13 residues. V lost 6 bases, J lost 4 bases, and 10 bases lay in between. Germline V CDR1 and CDR2: MNHEY, SMNVEV (reference sequence).

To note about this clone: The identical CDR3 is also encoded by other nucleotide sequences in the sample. The CDR3 DNA follows: TGTGCCAGCAGTGGGGACTCTTCCTACGAGCAGTACTTC. This codes for CASSGDSSYEQYF. This chain uses TRBV27 with TRBJ2-7; D is possibly TRBD2 (6 bases). V dropped 5 bases and J dropped 1 base, with 9 bases sitting between them. The length of the CDR3 is 13 residues. Germline CDR1 MNHEY, CDR2 SMNVEV (reference sequence).

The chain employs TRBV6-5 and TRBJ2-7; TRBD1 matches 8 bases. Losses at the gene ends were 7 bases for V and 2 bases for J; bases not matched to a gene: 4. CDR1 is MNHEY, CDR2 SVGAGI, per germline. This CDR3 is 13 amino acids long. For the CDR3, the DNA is TGTGCCAGCAAAAGGACAGGGACCTACGAGCAGTACTTC. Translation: CASKRTGTYEQYF.

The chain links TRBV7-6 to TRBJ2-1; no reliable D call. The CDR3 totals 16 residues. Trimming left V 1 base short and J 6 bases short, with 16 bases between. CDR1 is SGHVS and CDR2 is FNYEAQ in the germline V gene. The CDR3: CASSLEAEMGSNEQFF. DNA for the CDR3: TGTGCCAGCAGCTTAGAGGCAGAGATGGGAAGCAATGAGCAGTTCTTC.

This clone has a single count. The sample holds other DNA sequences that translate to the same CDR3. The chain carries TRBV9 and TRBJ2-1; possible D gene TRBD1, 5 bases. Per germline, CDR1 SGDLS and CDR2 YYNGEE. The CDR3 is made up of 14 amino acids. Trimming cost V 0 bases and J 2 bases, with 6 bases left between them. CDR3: CASSVGGPYNEQFF. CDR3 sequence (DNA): TGTGCCAGCAGCGTAGGGGGCCCCTACAATGAGCAGTTCTTC.

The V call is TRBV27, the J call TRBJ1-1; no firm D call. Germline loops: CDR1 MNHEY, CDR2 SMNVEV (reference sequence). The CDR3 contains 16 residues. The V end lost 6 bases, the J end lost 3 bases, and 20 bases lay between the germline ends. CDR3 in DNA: TGTGCCAGCAGACCCTCTCTGGGTGAGGTCTACACTGAAGCTTTCTTT. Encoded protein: CASRPSLGEVYTEAFF.

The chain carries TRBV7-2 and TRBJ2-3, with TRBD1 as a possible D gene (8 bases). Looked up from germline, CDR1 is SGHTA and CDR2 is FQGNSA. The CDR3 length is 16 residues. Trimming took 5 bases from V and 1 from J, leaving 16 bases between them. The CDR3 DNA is TGTGCCAGCAGCCAACGGACAGGGAGGGGCACAGATACGCAGTATTTT. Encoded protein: CASSQRTGRGTDTQYF.

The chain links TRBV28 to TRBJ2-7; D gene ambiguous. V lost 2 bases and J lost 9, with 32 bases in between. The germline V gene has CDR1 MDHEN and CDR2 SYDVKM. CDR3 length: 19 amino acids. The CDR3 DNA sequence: TGTGCCAGCAGTTTACCCATAGCTCGTGTATCTGTCACGCCTCACGGGCAGTACTTC. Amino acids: CASSLPIARVSVTPHGQYF.

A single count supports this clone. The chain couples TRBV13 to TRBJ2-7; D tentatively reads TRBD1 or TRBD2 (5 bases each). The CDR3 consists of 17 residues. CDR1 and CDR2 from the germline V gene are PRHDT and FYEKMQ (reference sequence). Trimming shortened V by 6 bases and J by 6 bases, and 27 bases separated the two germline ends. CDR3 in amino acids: CASRPSDGTASPAEQYF. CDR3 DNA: TGTGCCAGCAGACCCTCTGACGGGACGGCTTCTCCCGCCGAGCAGTACTTC.

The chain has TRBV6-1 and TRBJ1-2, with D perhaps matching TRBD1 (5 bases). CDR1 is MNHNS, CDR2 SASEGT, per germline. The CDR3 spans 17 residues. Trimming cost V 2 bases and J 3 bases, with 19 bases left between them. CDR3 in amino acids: CASSERGGYTRDYGYTF. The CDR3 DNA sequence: TGTGCCAGCAGTGAACGGGGGGGATACACGCGGGACTATGGCTACACCTTC.

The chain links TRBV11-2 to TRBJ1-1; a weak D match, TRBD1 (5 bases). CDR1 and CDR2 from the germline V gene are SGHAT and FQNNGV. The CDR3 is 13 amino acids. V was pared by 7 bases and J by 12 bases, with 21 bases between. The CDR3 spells CASTSRDATESFF. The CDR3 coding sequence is TGTGCCAGCACTTCGAGGGACGCTACGGAATCTTTCTTT.

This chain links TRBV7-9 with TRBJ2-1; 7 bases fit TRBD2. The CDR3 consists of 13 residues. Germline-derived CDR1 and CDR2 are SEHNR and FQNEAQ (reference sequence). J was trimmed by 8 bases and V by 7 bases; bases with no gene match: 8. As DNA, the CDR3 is TGTGCCAGCACGGGGACTAAAGGGGATGAGCAGTTCTTC. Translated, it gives CASTGTKGDEQFF. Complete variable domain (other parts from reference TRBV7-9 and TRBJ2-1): DTGVSQNPRHKITKRGQNVTFRCDPISEHNRLYWYRQTLGQGPEFLTYFQNEAQLEKSRLLSDRFSAERPKGSFSTLEIQRTEQGDSAMYLCASTGTKGDEQFFGPGTRLTVL.

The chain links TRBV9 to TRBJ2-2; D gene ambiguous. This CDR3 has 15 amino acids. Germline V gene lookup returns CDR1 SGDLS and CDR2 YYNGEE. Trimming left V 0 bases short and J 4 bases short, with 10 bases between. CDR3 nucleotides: TGTGCCAGCAGCGTAGGGTGGCAGCTCACCGGGGAGCTGTTTTTT. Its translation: CASSVGWQLTGELFF.

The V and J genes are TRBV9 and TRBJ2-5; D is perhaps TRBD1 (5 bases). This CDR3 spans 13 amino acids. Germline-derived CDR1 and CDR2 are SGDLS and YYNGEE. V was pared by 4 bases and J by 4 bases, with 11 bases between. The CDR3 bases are TGTGCCAGCAGCCCAGGGTTCGGAGAGACCCAGTACTTC. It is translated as CASSPGFGETQYF.

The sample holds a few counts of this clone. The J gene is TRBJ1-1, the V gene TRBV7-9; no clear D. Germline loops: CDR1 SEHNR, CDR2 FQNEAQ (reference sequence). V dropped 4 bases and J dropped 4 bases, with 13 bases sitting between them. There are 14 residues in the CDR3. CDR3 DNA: TGTGCCAGCAGCTACCTGCGGAAGGGCACTGAAGCTTTCTTT. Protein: CASSYLRKGTEAFF.

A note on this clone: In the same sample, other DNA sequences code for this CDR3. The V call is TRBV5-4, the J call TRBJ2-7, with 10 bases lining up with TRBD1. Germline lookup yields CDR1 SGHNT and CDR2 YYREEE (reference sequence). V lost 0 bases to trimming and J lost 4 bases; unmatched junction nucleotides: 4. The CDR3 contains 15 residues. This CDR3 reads CASSLGTGGSYEQYF. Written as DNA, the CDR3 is TGTGCCAGCAGCTTGGGGACAGGGGGTAGTTACGAGCAGTACTTC. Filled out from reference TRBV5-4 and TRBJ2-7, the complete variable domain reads ETGVTQSPTHLIKTRGQQVTLRCSSQSGHNTVSWYQQALGQGPQFIFQYYREEENGRGNFPPRFSGLQFPNYSSELNVNALELDDSALYLCASSLGTGGSYEQYFGPGTRLTVT.

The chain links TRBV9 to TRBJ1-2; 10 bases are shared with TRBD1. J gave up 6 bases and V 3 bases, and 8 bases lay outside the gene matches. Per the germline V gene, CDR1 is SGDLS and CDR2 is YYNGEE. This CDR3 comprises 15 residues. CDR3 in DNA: TGTGCCAGCAGCGGTGGGGACAGGGGCAGTAATGGCTACACCTTC. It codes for CASSGGDRGSNGYTF.